The 31 T cell receptor beta chains presented below share a single source sample, sequenced in a study of T cell repertoires in ileal Crohn's disease. Documented time point: neoterminal ileum biopsy at postoperative endoscopy, about 6 months after surgery. Using immunoSEQ multiplex PCR, the repertoire was profiled, and TCRdb retains in-frame clones only, with some absent. The table records approximately 16,000 clones, 78% of them present only once. The sample consisted of ileal tissue. The source is an adult with Crohn's disease.

The chain carries TRBV6-6 and TRBJ2-7; D not certain. Germline V gene data show CDR1 as MNHNY and CDR2 as SVGAGI (reference sequence). V was shortened by 5 bases and J by 1 base, with 3 bases between the two germline ends. The CDR3 covers 11 residues. Here the CDR3 DNA reads TGTGCCAGCAGTGATTCCTACGAGCAGTACTTC. Translated: CASSDSYEQYF.

The chain joins TRBV7-2 to TRBJ1-1; D remains ambiguous. Germline-derived CDR1 and CDR2 are SGHTA and FQGNSA. The CDR3 contains 12 residues. The V end was cut by 5 bases, the J end by 4 bases, with 8 bases between. The CDR3 sequence: CASSPYSTEAFF. DNA of the CDR3: TGTGCCAGCAGCCCTTACAGCACTGAAGCTTTCTTT. Based on the CDR3 plus reference TRBV7-2 and TRBJ1-1, the full variable domain is GAGVSQSPSNKVTEKGKDVELRCDPISGHTALYWYRQSLGQGLEFLIYFQGNSAPDKSGLPSDRFSAERTGGSVSTLTIQRTQQEDSAVYLCASSPYSTEAFFGQGTRLTVV.

This sequence joins TRBV7-9 and TRBJ1-1; 9 positions agree with TRBD1. Trimming cost V 4 bases and J 4 bases; bases outside gene matches: 7. CDR3 length equals 15 residues. Per germline, CDR1 SEHNR and CDR2 FQNEAQ (reference sequence). The CDR3 here is CASSYRTGAATEAFF. The CDR3 coding sequence is TGTGCCAGCAGCTACCGGACAGGGGCGGCCACTGAAGCTTTCTTT. The whole variable domain, remainder taken from reference TRBV7-9 and TRBJ1-1, is DTGVSQNPRHKITKRGQNVTFRCDPISEHNRLYWYRQTLGQGPEFLTYFQNEAQLEKSRLLSDRFSAERPKGSFSTLEIQRTEQGDSAMYLCASSYRTGAATEAFFGQGTRLTVV.

This clone was picked up one time. This chain connects TRBV5-3 to TRBJ1-2, with 9 positions matching TRBD1. TRBV5-3 is placed among ORFs of uncertain function. V trimming: 4 bases; J trimming: 8 bases; junction bases outside the gene matches: 12. The CDR3 spans 15 residues. The CDR3 spells CARSQQGARLIGYTF. The CDR3 DNA is TGTGCCAGAAGCCAACAGGGGGCGCGGTTGATCGGCTACACCTTC.

The chain combines TRBV9 with TRBJ2-3; TRBD2 aligns across 13 bases. Germline-derived CDR1 and CDR2 are SGDLS and YYNGEE. CDR3 length: 16 amino acids. V lost 0 bases and J lost 5; bases outside the gene matches: 3. CDR3 nucleotides: TGTGCCAGCAGCGTAGGACTAGCGGGGGGACAAGATACGCAGTATTTT. Encoded protein: CASSVGLAGGQDTQYF.

This clone appeared a single time. The junction and the germline gene differ at one end; a read error may be behind it. The chain employs TRBV7-2 and TRBJ1-4; D possibly corresponds to TRBD1 (5 bases). The CDR3 spans 15 residues. The V gene's germline CDR1 is SGHTA and CDR2 FQGNSA. CDR3 DNA sequence: TGTGCGAGCAAGATCGGGGCCGCAACTAATGAAAAACTGTTTTTT. As protein: CASKIGAATNEKLFF.

CDR3 bases: TGTGCCAGCGTGGGGGACGCCCTAACGTTTGGCTATGGCTACACCTTC. Translating gives CASVGDALTFGYGYTF. This rearrangement joins TRBV19 to TRBJ1-2; the D gene is possibly TRBD1 (5 bases). The ends were cut back, 9 bases at V and 4 bases at J, with 24 bases in the middle. The CDR3 loop spans 16 amino acids. The V gene's germline CDR1 is LNHDA and CDR2 SQIVND (reference sequence).

On this clone: The same CDR3 also results from other DNA sequences found in this sample. The V and J genes are TRBV30 and TRBJ1-2; the match to TRBD1 covers 7 bases. CDR1 is GTSNPN and CDR2 is SVGIG in the germline V gene (reference sequence). V gave up 1 base and J gave up 7 bases; unmatched junction bases: 12. This CDR3 region has 15 residues. CDR3 protein: CAWSAGREGASGYTF. In DNA form, the CDR3 reads TGTGCCTGGAGTGCAGGCCGGGAGGGGGCCTCTGGCTACACCTTC.

The CDR3 coding sequence is TGCGCCAGCAGCCAAGATCGGGGTTATGGCTACACCTTC. Encoded protein: CASSQDRGYGYTF. This chain connects TRBV4-3 to TRBJ1-2; the D is unclear. Between the trimmed V and J ends, which lost 0 bases and 5 bases, there was a span of 7 bases. The CDR3 loop spans 13 amino acids. Germline assignment: CDR1 LGHNA and CDR2 YSLEER.

This chain links TRBV9 with TRBJ2-7, with a tentative D call TRBD2 (5 bases). This CDR3 spans 13 amino acids. The germline V and J ends were trimmed by 0 bases and 6 bases, with 10 bases remaining between them. CDR1 is SGDLS and CDR2 is YYNGEE in the germline V gene. The CDR3 is CASSVGGVSEQYF. CDR3 in DNA: TGTGCCAGCAGCGTAGGGGGAGTTTCCGAGCAGTACTTC.

The sample holds one count of this clone. The chain carries TRBV5-1 and TRBJ1-5, with D tentatively TRBD1 (5 bases). The CDR3 consists of 14 residues. CDR1 is SGHRS and CDR2 is YFSETQ in the germline V gene. The V end was cut by 4 bases, the J end by 4 bases, with 12 bases between. The CDR3, as DNA: TGCGCCAGCAGCCCGGCGGGGGTGAATCAGCCCCAGCATTTT. It specifies CASSPAGVNQPQHF.

The count of this clone is one. V usage is TRBV7-3 and J usage is TRBJ2-7; D is perhaps TRBD1 or TRBD2 (5 bases each). CDR1 and CDR2 from the germline V gene are SGHTA and FQGTGA. With 2 bases removed from V and 2 bases from J, the gap between germline ends came to 10 bases. The CDR3 spans 14 residues. CDR3 DNA: TGTGCCAGCAGCTTAGGGGACGGCCCCTACGAGCAGTACTTC. This sequence encodes CASSLGDGPYEQYF.

This chain uses TRBV4-3 with TRBJ1-4; D is unclear. Trimming stripped 3 bases from V and 5 bases from J, with 13 bases between. The CDR3 is 15 residues long. Looked up from germline, CDR1 is LGHNA and CDR2 is YSLEER. The chain's CDR3 is CASSQRGGYNEKLFF. The CDR3 nucleotides are TGCGCCAGCAGCCAGAGAGGAGGGTACAATGAAAAACTGTTTTTT.

The rearrangement uses TRBV11-2 and TRBJ2-7; TRBD2 agrees at 11 bases. The germline CDR1 and CDR2 sequences are SGHAT and FQNNGV. V dropped 5 bases and J dropped 5; count of bases not matched to a gene: 8. The CDR3 spans 15 residues. The CDR3 sequence: CASSALAGGPNEQYF. The DNA of the CDR3 is TGTGCCAGCAGCGCCCTAGCGGGAGGTCCCAACGAGCAGTACTTC.

The chain combines TRBV6-5 with TRBJ2-7, with 11 bases that match TRBD2. In germline, CDR1 is MNHEY, CDR2 SVGAGI. Trimming removed 5 bases from V and 4 bases from J; junction bases left unmatched: 7. The CDR3 loop spans 15 amino acids. The DNA of the CDR3 is TGTGCCAGCAGTCCCGCTAGCGGGGGGAATTACGAGCAGTACTTC. Residues: CASSPASGGNYEQYF.

The V and J genes are TRBV27 and TRBJ2-7; 9 bases agree with TRBD2. From germline, CDR1 is MNHEY and CDR2 SMNVEV (reference sequence). This CDR3 has 14 amino acids. V shed 8 bases and J 0 bases; nucleotides not matched to a gene: 5. Here the CDR3 DNA reads TGTGCCAGCCGTAGGACTAGCGACTCCTACGAGCAGTACTTC. It codes for CASRRTSDSYEQYF.

The count of this clone is one. The rearrangement links TRBV6-5 to TRBJ2-2, with 7 positions matching TRBD1. The trim removed 6 bases at V and 3 bases at J, leaving 1 base unmatched. The CDR3 sequence is 13 residues long. Germline assignment: CDR1 MNHEY and CDR2 SVGAGI. CDR3 amino acids: CASRGQYTGELFF. The CDR3 DNA follows: TGTGCCAGCAGGGGACAGTACACCGGGGAGCTGTTTTTT.

The V and J genes are TRBV29-1 and TRBJ2-5; unclear D gene. The CDR3 has 13 residues. Germline V gives CDR1 SQVTM, CDR2 ANQGSEA. The germline V and J ends were trimmed by 1 base and 4 bases, with 10 bases remaining between them. The CDR3 sequence is CSVEVGGAETQYF. CDR3 DNA sequence: TGCAGCGTTGAAGTAGGCGGTGCAGAGACCCAGTACTTC.

The V gene is TRBV5-6, the J gene TRBJ2-2; D is undetermined. V lost 1 base to trimming and J lost 7 bases, with 17 bases between them. Per the germline V gene, CDR1 is SGHDT and CDR2 is YYEEEE. The CDR3 runs to 16 residues. CDR3 amino acids: CASSLFAPGVGGELFF. CDR3 sequence (DNA): TGTGCCAGCAGCTTGTTCGCCCCCGGCGTGGGCGGGGAGCTGTTTTTT.

The V and J genes are TRBV21-1 and TRBJ1-1; TRBD1 is the table's D call, not checked against the DNA. TRBV21-1 is an annotated pseudogene. CDR3 length: 16 residues. The CDR3 protein is CASSNYEGAMNTEAFF. CDR3 coding DNA: TGTGCCAGCAGCAATTACGAGGGGGCCATGAACACTGAAGCTTTCTTT.

In this sample, this clone turned up a few times. J is TRBJ2-1 and V is TRBV6-1; D possibly matches TRBD1 or TRBD2 (5 bases each). The CDR3 covers 13 residues. Germline loops: CDR1 MNHNS, CDR2 SASEGT. V was cut by 6 bases and J by 8 bases, with 14 bases left in between. CDR3 sequence: CASRGVGGDEQFF. DNA of the CDR3: TGTGCCAGCAGGGGGGTTGGCGGCGATGAGCAGTTCTTC.

This clone was detected once. The chain is built from TRBV5-4 and TRBJ2-3, with TRBD2 matching 8 bases. In germline, CDR1 is SGHNT, CDR2 YYREEE (reference sequence). After removal of 4 bases from V and 4 bases from J, the junction contained 8 bases not matched to a gene. CDR3 length equals 15 residues. CDR3 sequence: CASSTIGTRADTQYF. The CDR3 nucleotides are TGTGCCAGCAGCACGATCGGGACTAGGGCAGATACGCAGTATTTT.

This clone appeared a few times. The rearrangement links TRBV5-1 to TRBJ2-7, with 7 bases matching TRBD1. Germline V gene sequence: CDR1 SGHRS, CDR2 YFSETQ. The CDR3 has 15 amino acids. Trimming at V came to 3 bases and at J to 5 bases, leaving 11 bases not matched to a gene. Here the CDR3 reads CASSYIDRAGNEQYF. In nucleotides, the CDR3 is TGCGCCAGCAGCTACATCGACAGGGCGGGCAACGAGCAGTACTTC.

The chain uses TRBV21-1 and TRBJ2-1. TRBV21-1 is described as a pseudogene. The CDR3 totals 14 residues. The CDR3 sequence is CASRLHHSDNEQFF. CDR3 nucleotides: TGTGCCAGCAGGCTACACCATTCCGACAATGAGCAGTTCTTC.

V usage is TRBV18 and J usage is TRBJ2-5; TRBD2 matches at 15 bases. This CDR3 is 17 amino acids long. The V gene end was trimmed by 6 bases and the J gene end by 0 bases; junction bases not matched to a gene: 5. Germline V lookup: CDR1 KGHSH, CDR2 LQKENI. The CDR3 loop reads CASSGTSGGLNQETQYF. Here the CDR3 DNA reads TGTGCCAGCTCGGGGACTAGCGGGGGGCTGAACCAAGAGACCCAGTACTTC.

V is TRBV6-5 and J is TRBJ2-1, with D hard to call. Trimming left V 0 bases short and J 5 bases short, with 11 bases between. Germline V lookup: CDR1 MNHEY, CDR2 SVGAGI. CDR3 length: 15 amino acids. CDR3 residues: CASSYSRSGDNEQFF. Written as DNA, the CDR3 is TGTGCCAGCAGTTACTCGAGGTCTGGCGACAATGAGCAGTTCTTC.

The count of this clone is one. This CDR3 reads CSVTGTEETQYF. The CDR3 DNA sequence: TGCAGCGTTACCGGGACGGAAGAGACCCAGTACTTC. This chain uses TRBV29-1 with TRBJ2-5, with D perhaps matching TRBD1 or TRBD2 (5 bases each). The CDR3 consists of 12 residues. V gave up 5 bases and J gave up 3 bases, with 10 bases separating them. The germline V gene encodes CDR1 SQVTM and CDR2 ANQGSEA.

J is TRBJ2-1 and V is TRBV29-1, with unresolved D. The ends were cut back, 4 bases at V and 0 bases at J, with 4 bases in the middle. The germline V gene encodes CDR1 SQVTM and CDR2 ANQGSEA. CDR3 size: 12 residues. This chain's CDR3 is CSVGRSYNEQFF. The CDR3 DNA reads as TGCAGCGTTGGTCGCTCCTACAATGAGCAGTTCTTC.

This chain uses TRBV9 with TRBJ1-3; D gene unclear. Trimming stripped 0 bases from V and 0 bases from J, with 4 bases between. Per germline, CDR1 SGDLS and CDR2 YYNGEE. This CDR3 comprises 14 residues. CDR3 DNA: TGTGCCAGCAGCGTAGCTTACTCTGGAAACACCATATATTTT. Translating it yields CASSVAYSGNTIYF.

The genes are TRBV30 and TRBJ1-1, with D possibly TRBD1 on 5 matching bases. CDR1 and CDR2 from the germline V gene are GTSNPN and SVGIG (reference sequence). The length of the CDR3 is 13 residues. V was shortened by 8 bases and J by 0 bases, with 13 bases between the two germline ends. The CDR3 sequence is CASRQNLNTEAFF. The CDR3 DNA reads as TGTGCCAGCCGACAGAATTTGAACACTGAAGCTTTCTTT.

The rearrangement joins TRBV7-9 to TRBJ1-3; no clear D. V dropped 0 bases and J dropped 4 bases, with 4 bases sitting between them. Germline lookup yields CDR1 SEHNR and CDR2 FQNEAQ (reference sequence). The CDR3 loop spans 13 amino acids. In DNA form, the CDR3 reads TGTGCCAGCAGCTTAGCAGTGGGAAACACCATATATTTT. Its translation: CASSLAVGNTIYF.